This T cell receptor beta chain emerged from a study of OX40 agonist ivuxolimab in advanced cancers. The CDR3 consists of 19 residues. Between the trimmed V and J ends, which lost 2 bases and 5 bases, there was a span of 28 bases. Germline CDR1 reads SGHNT; CDR2 reads YYREEE (reference sequence). Only in-frame clones appear in the TCRdb table, and some are missing; sequencing was by immunoSEQ multiplex PCR. Of tens of thousands of clones listed, roughly 89% were seen once; the top ten hold approximately 6%. The starting material was CD4+ or CD8+ T cells sorted from blood, obtained in a trial of the OX40 agonist ivuxolimab. This receptor was taken from an adult with an advanced solid tumor such as melanoma, head and neck, liver or kidney cancer. The J gene is TRBJ1-2, the V gene TRBV5-4; the D is unclear. The CDR3 loop reads CASSLPQGLPSPRDYGYTF. The CDR3 DNA reads TGTGCCAGCAGCTTACCCCAAGGCCTACCCAGCCCGAGGGATTATGGCTACACCTTC. The full variable domain, rest sourced from reference TRBV5-4 and TRBJ1-2, is ETGVTQSPTHLIKTRGQQVTLRCSSQSGHNTVSWYQQALGQGPQFIFQYYREEENGRGNFPPRFSGLQFPNYSSELNVNALELDDSALYLCASSLPQGLPSPRDYGYTFGSGTRLTVV.